Listed here are 17 T cell receptor beta chains from one sample, sequenced in a study of cytomegalovirus exposure and HLA in healthy donors. The study ran its PCR with 60 Vbeta and 13 Jbeta primers. Profiled with immunoSEQ multiplex PCR; TCRdb holds only in-frame clones, not every one. The sample consists of about 130,000 clones, about 15% of them appearing once. The specimen was PBMCs. The receptors here all came from a female donor in good health and CMV-seropositive.

The genes are TRBV6-5 and TRBJ1-2; a weak D match, TRBD1 (5 bases). Trimming took 4 bases from V and 4 from J, leaving 13 bases between them. The CDR3 loop spans 14 amino acids. Germline CDR1 and CDR2: MNHEY and SVGAGI. DNA for the CDR3: TGTGCCAGCAGTTTTGACAGAGCAGTCTATGGCTACACCTTC. Protein: CASSFDRAVYGYTF.

The chain is built from TRBV4-3 and TRBJ1-4; no definite D call. Germline V gives CDR1 LGHNA, CDR2 YSLEER. The CDR3 runs 16 residues. V lost 1 base and J 6 bases, leaving 15 bases between the germline ends. The chain's CDR3 is CASSQGQAALYEKLFF. CDR3 nucleotide sequence: TGCGCCAGCAGCCAAGGGCAGGCAGCCTTATATGAAAAACTGTTTTTT.

This clone was observed a few times. This chain uses TRBV4-1 with TRBJ1-2; TRBD1 might be the D (5 bases). V dropped 4 bases and J dropped 4 bases, with 19 bases sitting between them. The CDR3 runs to 16 residues. Germline-derived CDR1 and CDR2 are MGHRA and YSYEKL. Here the CDR3 DNA reads TGCGCCAGCAGCCTCGGGCGGGGCCCAGGATCCTATGGCTACACCTTC. Encoded protein: CASSLGRGPGSYGYTF.

V and J are TRBV9 and TRBJ2-7; 8 bases are a match to TRBD1. The J segment lost 1 base and the V segment lost 3 bases, leaving 9 bases of the junction unmatched. Per the germline V gene, CDR1 is SGDLS and CDR2 is YYNGEE. The CDR3 sequence is 16 residues long. CDR3 amino acids: CASSARSGGLSYEQYF. In nucleotides, the CDR3 is TGTGCCAGCAGCGCCCGATCAGGGGGCTTGTCCTACGAGCAGTACTTC.

This chain links TRBV30 with TRBJ2-7; D perhaps matches TRBD2 (6 bases). V was trimmed by 4 bases and J by 0 bases, leaving 19 bases between them. The CDR3 is 16 residues long. Germline assignment: CDR1 GTSNPN and CDR2 SVGIG (reference sequence). CDR3 in amino acids: CAWTLYGGDSSYEQYF. DNA for the CDR3: TGTGCCTGGACTCTGTACGGAGGGGATAGCTCCTACGAGCAGTACTTC.

There are a few counts of this clone. The V and J genes are TRBV6-6 and TRBJ2-3; 10 nucleotides agree with TRBD2. V dropped 5 bases and J dropped 8; count of bases not matched to a gene: 7. The CDR3 is 14 residues long. Germline V gene lookup returns CDR1 MNHNY and CDR2 SVGAGI (reference sequence). The DNA of the CDR3 is TGTGCCAGCAGTCAGTCTAGCGGGGGAGGTACGCAGTATTTT. Protein product: CASSQSSGGGTQYF.

In this sample, this clone turned up a few times. The genes are TRBV29-1 and TRBJ2-7, with 7 bases identical to TRBD1. Trimming removed 7 bases from V and 4 bases from J; junction bases left unmatched: 10. CDR1 SQVTM and CDR2 ANQGSEA come from the germline V gene. The CDR3 length is 13 residues. The CDR3 loop is CSAVQGTRYEQYF. As DNA, the CDR3 is TGCAGCGCCGTACAGGGGACGAGATACGAGCAGTACTTC.

The V call is TRBV5-1, the J call TRBJ2-1; possibly TRBD2 for D (6 bases). Germline CDR1 reads SGHRS; CDR2 reads YFSETQ. With 4 bases removed from V and 9 bases from J, the gap between germline ends came to 23 bases. The CDR3 totals 16 residues. The CDR3 sequence is CASSPYWPSGQGEQFF. CDR3 nucleotide sequence: TGCGCCAGCAGCCCCTATTGGCCCAGCGGGCAAGGTGAGCAGTTCTTC.

The genes are TRBV27 and TRBJ1-2; 10 nucleotides agree with TRBD1. CDR3 length: 15 residues. V shed 6 bases and J 6 bases; nucleotides not matched to a gene: 10. The germline CDR1 and CDR2 sequences are MNHEY and SMNVEV (reference sequence). The CDR3 DNA reads TGTGCCAGCAGCCGGACAGGGGGGGTGGGAAATGGCTACACCTTC. Translating it yields CASSRTGGVGNGYTF.

CDR3 residues: CASSFGSYGPNEQYF. The CDR3, as DNA: TGTGCCAGCAGTTTCGGGAGCTATGGGCCCAACGAGCAGTACTTC. This chain connects TRBV27 to TRBJ2-7; weak D call: TRBD2 (6 bases). Germline assignment: CDR1 MNHEY and CDR2 SMNVEV (reference sequence). This CDR3 comprises 15 residues. V lost 3 bases and J lost 5, with 17 bases in between.

A few counts support this clone. The chain recombines TRBV5-1 with TRBJ2-7; the D gene is possibly TRBD2 (6 bases). V was pared by 4 bases and J by 0 bases, with 17 bases between. Germline V CDR1 and CDR2: SGHRS, YFSETQ. The CDR3 sequence is 16 residues long. In DNA form, the CDR3 reads TGCGCCAGCAGCCCCGTCGCAGGCGGGGACTCCTACGAGCAGTACTTC. Its translation: CASSPVAGGDSYEQYF. Supplemented by reference TRBV5-1 and TRBJ2-7, the full variable domain reads KAGVTQTPRYLIKTRGQQVTLSCSPISGHRSVSWYQQTPGQGLQFLFEYFSETQRNKGNFPGRFSGRQFSNSRSEMNVSTLELGDSALYLCASSPVAGGDSYEQYFGPGTRLTVT.

This clone came up a few times. The chain carries TRBV30 and TRBJ2-2, with D maybe TRBD2 (5 bases). Germline V gives CDR1 GTSNPN, CDR2 SVGIG (reference sequence). The CDR3 loop spans 16 amino acids. Trimming pared 0 bases from V and 3 bases from J, leaving 14 bases between. CDR3 amino acids: CAWSVREGRDTGELFF. For the CDR3, the DNA is TGTGCCTGGAGTGTAAGAGAGGGCCGCGACACCGGGGAGCTGTTTTTT. The full variable domain, its missing parts supplied by reference TRBV30 and TRBJ2-2, is SQTIHQWPATLVQPVGSPLSLECTVEGTSNPNLYWYRQAAGRGLQLLFYSVGIGQISSEVPQNLSASRPQDRQFILSSKKLLLSDSGFYLCAWSVREGRDTGELFFGEGSRLTVL.

This clone showed up just a few times. V is TRBV5-1 and J is TRBJ2-7, with unresolved D. CDR1 and CDR2 (germline): SGHRS, YFSETQ. The CDR3 contains 17 residues. With 0 bases removed from V and 2 bases from J, the gap between germline ends came to 18 bases. The CDR3 nucleotides are TGCGCCAGCAGCTTGGCCATCGGGTCAACTTCTCCCTACGAGCAGTACTTC. The encoded protein is CASSLAIGSTSPYEQYF.

This chain joins TRBV27 and TRBJ2-3, with 9 bases that match TRBD2. The CDR3 length is 16 residues. The V gene end was trimmed by 6 bases and the J gene end by 5 bases; junction bases not matched to a gene: 12. CDR1 and CDR2 from the germline V gene are MNHEY and SMNVEV (reference sequence). The CDR3 protein is CASSNWPREGLDTQYF. Written as DNA, the CDR3 is TGTGCCAGCAGCAACTGGCCGCGGGAGGGCCTAGATACGCAGTATTTT.

This chain connects TRBV19 to TRBJ2-1; D may be TRBD1 (5 bases). V was pared by 1 base and J by 10 bases, with 11 bases between. Germline V gene sequence: CDR1 LNHDA, CDR2 SQIVND (reference sequence). The CDR3 runs to 13 residues. DNA for the CDR3: TGTGCCAGTAGTATAGGTCCAGGGTTGGAGCAGTTCTTC. This sequence encodes CASSIGPGLEQFF.

This chain connects TRBV11-2 to TRBJ2-7; the match to TRBD2 covers 7 bases. The CDR3 length is 14 residues. Germline lookup yields CDR1 SGHAT and CDR2 FQNNGV. Unmatched junction bases numbered 8, after V lost 4 bases and J lost 5 bases. The CDR3 region is CASSWGREAHEQYF. The CDR3 coding sequence is TGTGCCAGCAGCTGGGGACGGGAGGCCCACGAGCAGTACTTC. The full variable domain, in which reference TRBV11-2 and TRBJ2-7 provide the parts outside the CDR3, is EAGVAQSPRYKIIEKRQSVAFWCNPISGHATLYWYQQILGQGPKLLIQFQNNGVVDDSQLPKDRFSAERLKGVDSTLKIQPAKLEDSAVYLCASSWGREAHEQYFGPGTRLTVT.

There are a few counts of this clone. The V call is TRBV15, the J call TRBJ1-2, with D possibly TRBD1 on 5 matching bases. The CDR3 sequence is 14 residues long. Germline values: CDR1 LNHNV, CDR2 YYDKDF (reference sequence). Trimming took off 5 bases at V and 6 bases at J, with 16 bases between the two ends. This chain's CDR3 is CATSAPRGTDGYTF. The DNA of the CDR3 is TGTGCCACCAGCGCCCCGCGGGGGACGGATGGCTACACCTTC. The variable domain in full, with the rest retrieved from reference TRBV15 and TRBJ1-2, is DAMVIQNPRYQVTQFGKPVTLSCSQTLNHNVMYWYQQKSSQAPKLLFHYYDKDFNNEADTPDNFQSRRPNTSFCFLDIRSPGLGDTAMYLCATSAPRGTDGYTFGSGTRLTVV.